The 10 T cell receptor beta chains listed next were all sequenced from one sample in a study of vaccination and CD4 T cells after COVID-19. Their specific antigens are unknown. Sequencing of DNA taken from cultured CD4+ T cells relied on the Oncomine TCR Beta short-read assay. TCRdb re-called the PCR reads through MiXCR, storing one row per CDR3 protein. Of tens of thousands of distinct CDR3 sequences listed, under 40% were seen once; the top ten hold under 10%. Time point denoted: late sampling 161 to 241 days after vaccination in three convalescent patients. The treatment here: approximately nine-day PBMC culture with coronavirus spike peptide pools or control peptides (ViraFEST assay). Material: CD4+ T cells from blood, cultured in vitro, obtained about 7 months after SARS-CoV-2 vaccination. Receptors were obtained from a human donor who had recovered from COVID-19.

There are a few counts of this clonotype. V is TRBV28 and J is TRBJ1-2; D uncertain. The CDR3 is 14 amino acids. The germline CDR1 and CDR2 sequences are MDHEN and SYDVKM. Trimming pared 5 bases from V and 5 bases from J, leaving 15 bases between. CDR3 in DNA: TGTGCCAGCAGTCCCCGGACGGGCGGGTATGGCTACACCTTC. Protein: CASSPRTGGYGYTF.

This chain uses TRBV20-1 with TRBJ2-7, with 8 bases identical to TRBD1. Losses at the gene ends were 3 bases for V and 4 bases for J; bases not matched to a gene: 11. The CDR3 runs 15 residues. Per germline, CDR1 DFQATT and CDR2 SNEGSKA (reference sequence). CDR3 DNA: TGCAGTGCTAGCCCCGGACAGGGAGACTGGTACGAGCAGTACTTC. This encodes CSASPGQGDWYEQYF.

J is TRBJ1-2 and V is TRBV7-2; 7 positions agree with TRBD1. CDR3 length: 14 amino acids. Looked up from germline, CDR1 is SGHTA and CDR2 is FQGNSA. J gave up 0 bases and V 3 bases, and 1 base lay outside the gene matches. CDR3: CASSLTGTNYGYTF. The CDR3 DNA reads TGTGCCAGCAGCTTGACAGGGACTAACTATGGCTACACCTTC.

In this sample, this clonotype turned up a few times. The chain joins TRBV20-1 to TRBJ2-5; 10 bases are shared with TRBD2. The CDR3 runs to 14 residues. Germline trimming cut 3 bases from V and 5 bases from J; bases unmatched to any gene: 6. Germline V CDR1 and CDR2: DFQATT, SNEGSKA (reference sequence). The CDR3 DNA reads TGCAGTGCTAGTAGCGGGAGGCCGCTTGAGACCCAGTACTTC. The encoded protein is CSASSGRPLETQYF.

This clonotype was counted between two and nine times. The chain couples TRBV7-8 to TRBJ1-2; 7 nucleotides line up with TRBD1. J lost 4 bases, V lost 5 bases, and 7 bases had no gene match. Germline V gene data show CDR1 as SGHVS and CDR2 as FQNEAQ. The CDR3 length is 14 residues. DNA for the CDR3: TGTGCCAGCAGCCCAGCGGGACAGAGCTATGGCTACACCTTC. Translating it yields CASSPAGQSYGYTF.

The V call is TRBV11-2, the J call TRBJ2-5; D is ambiguous. V lost 5 bases and J 5 bases, leaving 12 bases between the germline ends. Germline CDR1 is SGHAT and CDR2 is FQNNGV. This CDR3 region has 13 residues. The CDR3 DNA sequence: TGTGCCAGCAGCGCTCTGGCACGGGAGACCCAGTACTTC. It encodes CASSALARETQYF. Combining the CDR3 with reference TRBV11-2 and TRBJ2-5 gives the whole variable domain EAGVAQSPRYKIIEKRQSVAFWCNPISGHATLYWYQQILGQGPKLLIQFQNNGVVDDSQLPKDRFSAERLKGVDSTLKIQPAKLEDSAVYLCASSALARETQYFGPGTRLLVL.

The chain links TRBV28 to TRBJ2-2; D gene unclear. Germline V lookup: CDR1 MDHEN, CDR2 SYDVKM. Trimming shortened V by 6 bases and J by 4 bases, and 3 bases separated the two germline ends. The CDR3 loop spans 11 amino acids. CDR3 nucleotide sequence: TGTGCCAGCAGGCGCACCGGGGAGCTGTTTTTT. Protein sequence: CASRRTGELFF.

This clonotype was seen a handful of times. This sequence joins TRBV19 and TRBJ1-5; tentative D call: TRBD1 (5 bases). The CDR3 extends over 17 amino acids. Trimming stripped 4 bases from V and 0 bases from J, with 16 bases between. Germline lookup yields CDR1 LNHDA and CDR2 SQIVND (reference sequence). CDR3 residues: CASSRRGASYSNQPQHF. The DNA of the CDR3 is TGTGCCAGTAGTAGGCGGGGCGCGAGCTATAGCAATCAGCCCCAGCATTTT.

The chain couples TRBV5-1 to TRBJ2-7, with D perhaps matching TRBD2 (6 bases). CDR1 SGHRS and CDR2 YFSETQ come from the germline V gene. V was trimmed by 7 bases and J by 0 bases, leaving 11 bases between them. CDR3 length equals 13 residues. CDR3 amino acids: CASGTGSSYEQYF. CDR3 sequence (DNA): TGCGCCAGCGGTACCGGGAGCTCCTACGAGCAGTACTTC.

The V gene is TRBV7-6, the J gene TRBJ1-3; no reliable D call. Germline V gives CDR1 SGHVS, CDR2 FNYEAQ. Trimming took off 5 bases at V and 0 bases at J, with 14 bases between the two ends. The CDR3 has 16 residues. The CDR3 sequence: CASSPSRTSSGNTIYF. CDR3 bases: TGTGCCAGCAGCCCGAGCAGGACCAGCTCTGGAAACACCATATATTTT.